This T cell receptor beta chain was identified in a study of blood T cell repertoires in COVID-19. Study information: Sources were T cells, B-cell-depleted T cells, or PBMCs; the material itself was cDNA or gDNA.

The CDR3 consists of 14 residues. Trimming took off 5 bases at V and 3 bases at J, with 16 bases between the two ends. The germline CDR1 and CDR2 sequences are SQVTM and ANQGSEA. In the original analysis: Cell counts per sample came from amplifying reference gene primers. The data were produced by immunoSEQ multiplex PCR, yet TCRdb's version contains in-frame clones alone and is incomplete. The V and J calls and clone size are taken from that table; D and trimming were inferred from the DNA. The sample has about 190,000 clones, 75% to 90% seen once. The sequence derives from a woman aged 40 to 50 with acute or convalescent COVID-19. Sequenced input: peripheral blood. The chain carries TRBV29-1 and TRBJ1-2; D unresolved. The CDR3 DNA follows: TGCAGCGTTCCAGCGTCGACCTCCTACTATGGCTACACCTTC. Encoded protein: CSVPASTSYYGYTF.